The T cell receptor beta chain described here comes from a study of monozygotic twins with inflammatory bowel disease (dated by TCRdb to the late 2010s). About the investigation overall: The complete study included approximately 28 monozygotic twin pairs: 19 IBD-discordant Danish pairs and nine German pairs, of which four were IBD-concordant and five were IBD-discordant. Each individual had, on average, about 151 000 unique TCRalpha sequences and 181 000 unique TCRbeta sequences available for analysis. Within discordant pairs, disease-associated traits were sought mainly by comparing IBD patients with their genetically identical healthy co-twins. The full study reports these points: The analysis was unable to tell apart different T cell subtypes. No single strong signal or clonotype linked to IBD turned up in the results, so the idea that one exists was not supported. Because patients received different immunosuppressive treatments, the repertoires may have picked up extra background noise and variability between individuals. TCRbeta repertoire diversity, by inverse Simpson index, was decreased in IBD patients compared with their healthy co-twins. Fewer clonotypes were shared with other individuals by IBD patients than by healthy twins, most markedly in patients showing signs of disease activity. Concordant and discordant twins showed no difference in repertoire similarity, possibly because of limited statistical power.

Concerning this clonotype: There is no known antigen for this receptor.

The library was produced with 5' RACE. Each TCR library was prepared from 3,000 to 4,000 ng of total RNA. For each sample, cDNA synthesis was carried out in eight separate reactions using SMARTScribe reverse transcriptase. Unique molecular identifiers containing a 6-nucleotide sample barcode were introduced through template switching during cDNA synthesis. TCRalpha and TCRbeta cDNA was amplified by two nested PCRs of approximately 17 and 9 cycles, with bead purification after each PCR. Before amplification, the cDNA was treated with uracil DNA-glycosylase and purified using the QIAquick PCR purification kit. The second PCR was the step at which Illumina TruSeq-compatible adapters and sample-specific barcodes were added. TapeStation and Qubit were used to check library quality and concentration, and roughly 5 ng of each library went into the pool. Sequencing of the pooled libraries was done on an Illumina HiSeq2500 single-index Rapid Run using custom sequencing primers and 2 x 100 bp reads. In the authors' own workflow: MiGEC version 1.2.6 was used for UMI-based consensus assembly to correct PCR and sequencing errors. MiXCR version 2.1.1 was used to carry out V(D)J alignment, clonotype assembly and CDR3 extraction. Normalisation of gene usage, clonotype sharing and MAIT/NKT TCR abundance was achieved by analysing the top 1000, 10 000 and 20 000 clonotypes per sample. Diversity was computed as the inverse Simpson index with the vegan R package after downsampling to 27 000 UMIs. Paired Mann-Whitney U tests were applied to discordant twin pairs, and Benjamini-Hochberg correction was used for multiple testing. TCRdb reprocessed the reads into one record per CDR3 protein sequence, lacking DNA. Here the V and J calls rest on TCRdb's processing, not on the authors' analysis. For this sample, the table gives 120,000 to 150,000 distinct CDR3 sequences. The ten most abundant clones make up 2.4% of the sample.

The CDR1 and CDR2 encoded by the germline V gene are MNHEY and SVGEGT. The CDR3 has 17 amino acids, counting the end cysteine and phenylalanine. No nucleotide data were recorded. From each donor, an approximately 2.5 ml peripheral blood sample was collected into PAXgene tubes and stored at -80 degrees C. Without any T cell sorting, total RNA was extracted from whole blood using the PAXgene blood miRNA kit on an automated QIAcube. Peripheral blood from monozygotic twin pairs concordant or discordant for inflammatory bowel disease was subjected to deep TCRalpha and TCRbeta repertoire profiling with unique molecular barcoding. Smoking habits were recorded for all twin pairs, with individuals classified as current, former or never smokers.

The sequence links TRBV6-2 or TRBV6-3 to TRBJ2-1; the D call from TCRdb, TRBD1, cannot be confirmed without DNA. This TCR was sampled from a human donor with ulcerative colitis or Crohn's disease, or a healthy co-twin of an affected twin (not recorded which). Input material: blood. The CDR3 reads CASSTALRGTGDNEQFF.